One sample yielded the 9 T cell receptor beta chains listed below, sequenced in a study of blood T cell repertoires in COVID-19. Method: immunoSEQ multiplex PCR; TCRdb's copy keeps in-frame clones and lacks some. Counted here are about 210,000 clones, approximately 85% occurring once; the ten biggest clones make up approximately 8%. Sample: peripheral blood. Source of these receptors: a woman aged 45-59 years with active or convalescent COVID-19.

This clone was seen only once. The chain employs TRBV19 and TRBJ1-4, with 9 bases lining up with TRBD1. The CDR3 is 14 residues long. Looked up from germline, CDR1 is LNHDA and CDR2 is SQIVND (reference sequence). The V and J ends lost 6 bases and 8 bases, in that order; junction bases with no gene match: 7. CDR3 sequence: CASRGTGLIEKLFF. The CDR3 bases are TGTGCCAGTAGGGGGACAGGGCTTATCGAAAAACTGTTTTTT.

CDR3 sequence (DNA): TGTGCCAGTAGCCCCCTCCTGGGGGGAGGCAATGGCTACACCTTC. This translates into CASSPLLGGGNGYTF. This rearrangement joins TRBV19 to TRBJ1-2; possibly TRBD1 for D (5 bases). The V end lost 6 bases, the J end lost 6 bases, and 20 bases lay between the germline ends. Germline V gives CDR1 LNHDA, CDR2 SQIVND (reference sequence). The CDR3 runs 15 residues. The whole variable domain, filled in from reference TRBV19 and TRBJ1-2, reads DGGITQSPKYLFRKEGQNVTLSCEQNLNHDAMYWYRQDPGQGLRLIYYSQIVNDFQKGDIAEGYSVSREKKESFPLTVTSAQKNPTAFYLCASSPLLGGGNGYTFGSGTRLTVV.

In this sample, this clone turned up once. The gene calls are TRBV10-3 and TRBJ2-3; weak D call: TRBD1 (5 bases). The CDR3 is 14 residues long. Trimming stripped 10 bases from V and 2 bases from J, with 16 bases between. CDR1 and CDR2 from the germline V gene are ENHRY and SYGVKD. The CDR3 protein is CATQGASHTDTQYF. DNA of the CDR3: TGTGCCACCCAGGGTGCATCCCACACAGATACGCAGTATTTT.

The V and J genes are TRBV6-5 and TRBJ1-4, with TRBD1 matching 9 bases. Trimming cost V 6 bases and J 5 bases; bases outside gene matches: 7. Germline CDR1 reads MNHEY; CDR2 reads SVGAGI. This CDR3 region has 15 residues. CDR3 coding DNA: TGTGCCAGCAGCGTCGGGACAGGGAGAAATGAAAAACTGTTTTTT. Translated, it gives CASSVGTGRNEKLFF.

V and J are TRBV7-9 and TRBJ1-1; D may be TRBD1 (6 bases). Germline V gene lookup returns CDR1 SEHNR and CDR2 FQNEAQ (reference sequence). The CDR3 extends over 16 amino acids. The V and J ends lost 5 bases and 4 bases respectively, with 20 bases between them. CDR3 bases: TGTGCCAGCAGCCATGAAGGATACAGGGACGGCACTGAAGCTTTCTTT. Translated, it gives CASSHEGYRDGTEAFF.

This chain links TRBV10-3 with TRBJ1-1, with 7 bases identical to TRBD1. Trimming took 6 bases from V and 8 from J; bases not matched to a gene: 6. The CDR3 runs 12 residues. Germline values: CDR1 ENHRY, CDR2 SYGVKD. The CDR3 DNA follows: TGTGCCATCAGGGGGGGACAGCAAGAAGCTTTCTTT. Protein sequence: CAIRGGQQEAFF.

This clone was observed once. The gene calls are TRBV11-2 and TRBJ2-1; 11 nucleotides match TRBD2. J lost 6 bases, V lost 5 bases, and 6 bases had no gene match. Looked up from germline, CDR1 is SGHAT and CDR2 is FQNNGV. The CDR3 spans 15 residues. CDR3 in amino acids: CASSPTSGSPNEQFF. CDR3 nucleotides: TGTGCCAGCAGCCCCACTAGCGGGAGCCCCAATGAGCAGTTCTTC.

The V call is TRBV10-3, the J call TRBJ2-2; possibly TRBD2 for D (5 bases). Germline V gene data show CDR1 as ENHRY and CDR2 as SYGVKD. The CDR3 consists of 14 residues. Trimming pared 6 bases from V and 3 bases from J, leaving 11 bases between. CDR3 nucleotide sequence: TGTGCCATCAGGGGAGCCACAGACACCGGGGAGCTGTTTTTT. Residues: CAIRGATDTGELFF.

The gene calls are TRBV11-2 and TRBJ1-4, with 7 nucleotides matching TRBD1. Germline V gene data show CDR1 as SGHAT and CDR2 as FQNNGV. The length of the CDR3 is 13 residues. J was trimmed by 10 bases and V by 5 bases; bases with no gene match: 7. The CDR3 nucleotides are TGTGCCAGCAGCCCTGACAGGGTAGGAAAACTGTTTTTT. Translation gives CASSPDRVGKLFF.